The clone carrying this TCR beta chain was detected many times. This entry is derived from a study of Graves' ophthalmopathy and Graves' hyperthyroidism. The CDR3 length is 13 residues. V shed 5 bases, J shed 4 bases, and the junction held 4 bases outside the gene matches. Per germline, CDR1 SGHNT and CDR2 YENEEA. RNA transcripts yielded amplified TCR beta CDR3 regions. First-round RT-PCR used HTBI primers; second-round multiplex PCR followed. Via MiXCR, TCRdb re-called the multiplex PCR reads, giving one row per CDR3 protein. The sample lists 500,000 to 800,000 distinct CDR3 sequences, about two fifths occurring once. Clinical symptoms and serum thyroxine were used for diagnosis; TRAb, thyroid ultrasound and orbital computed tomography were also relied on. PBMCs were isolated by Ficoll-Paque density gradient centrifugation, using roughly 10 ml of fresh peripheral blood as the starting material.

Material for sequencing was peripheral blood. The sequence was obtained from an adult man with Graves' ophthalmopathy. This chain connects TRBV11-3 to TRBJ1-2; the match to TRBD1 covers 7 bases. CDR3 bases: TGTGCCAGCAGCGGAAGACAGGGCTATGGCTACACCTTC. It specifies CASSGRQGYGYTF.